The rows below give T cell receptor beta chains drawn from one sample of a study of blood T cell repertoires in COVID-19. TCRdb's copy holds only in-frame clones and misses some; the assay was immunoSEQ multiplex PCR. The repertoire consists of about 270,000 clones, with 80% to 95% occurring once and the leading ten covering just over 2.5%. Sequencing input: peripheral blood. Receptor source: a person aged 18-30 years with COVID-19, enrolled during active disease. Each CDR3 is given with its conserved first and last residue. D genes are given only for firm matches. Clone size is shown for a subset of rows, as once, few, many or a class of expanded clone.

D: TRBD2; V: TRBV7-8; size: once; J: TRBJ2-7; CDR3: CASSPGTSRTYEQYF; DNA: TGTGCCAGCAGCCCTGGGACTAGCCGTACCTACGAGCAGTACTTC
D: .; V: TRBV5-1; size: .; J: TRBJ2-7; CDR3: CASSSQGSSYEQYF; DNA: TGCGCCAGCAGCTCCCAGGGGTCCAGCTACGAGCAGTACTTC
D: TRBD1; V: TRBV2; size: .; J: TRBJ1-1; CDR3: CASSGQGNTEAFF; DNA: TGTGCCAGTTCAGGACAGGGGAACACTGAAGCTTTCTTT
D: TRBD1; V: TRBV5-1; size: many; J: TRBJ2-1; CDR3: CASSLGQGHNEQFF; DNA: TGCGCCAGCTCCCTCGGACAGGGCCACAATGAGCAGTTCTTC
D: .; V: TRBV4-1; size: .; J: TRBJ1-2; CDR3: CASSQRSRGYTF; DNA: TGCGCCAGCAGCCAACGATCCAGGGGCTACACCTTC
D: .; V: TRBV5-1; size: .; J: TRBJ2-7; CDR3: CASSLEAGSSYEQYF; DNA: TGCGCCAGCAGCTTGGAGGCGGGGTCCTCCTACGAGCAGTACTTC
D: .; V: TRBV2; size: .; J: TRBJ1-2; CDR3: CASPEPQRGYTF; DNA: TGTGCCAGCCCTGAGCCGCAGAGGGGCTACACCTTC
D: TRBD2; V: TRBV4-3; size: .; J: TRBJ2-1; CDR3: CASSQDLGLGAYNEQFF; DNA: TGCGCCAGCAGCCAAGATCTGGGACTAGGAGCCTACAATGAGCAGTTCTTC
D: .; V: TRBV5-8; size: .; J: TRBJ1-5; CDR3: CASSLQPSNQPQHF; DNA: TGTGCCAGCAGCCTACAGCCTAGCAATCAGCCCCAGCATTTT
D: .; V: TRBV21-1; size: .; J: TRBJ2-7; CDR3: CASSKRKEGEDEQYF; DNA: TGTGCCAGCAGCAAAAGAAAGGAGGGTGAGGACGAGCAGTACTTC
D: .; V: TRBV6-5; size: .; J: TRBJ2-7; CDR3: CASGRETNEQYF; DNA: TGTGCCAGCGGTAGGGAGACCAACGAGCAGTACTTC
D: .; V: TRBV19; size: .; J: TRBJ2-5; CDR3: CASSKSGTLYQETQYF; DNA: TGTGCCAGTAGTAAATCCGGGACTTTGTATCAAGAGACCCAGTACTTC
D: .; V: TRBV29-1; size: once; J: TRBJ1-1; CDR3: CSVDWGPYTEAFF; DNA: TGCAGCGTTGATTGGGGGCCGTACACTGAAGCTTTCTTT
D: .; V: TRBV6-1; size: .; J: TRBJ1-2; CDR3: CASSEEAGANGYTF; DNA: TGTGCCAGCAGTGAAGAAGCAGGCGCGAATGGCTACACCTTC
D: TRBD1; V: TRBV2; size: .; J: TRBJ2-2; CDR3: CASRGMGTVNTGELFF; DNA: TGTGCCAGCAGGGGTATGGGGACAGTGAACACCGGGGAGCTGTTTTTT
D: TRBD1; V: TRBV6-1; size: .; J: TRBJ1-2; CDR3: CASSESSIGTGNNGYTF; DNA: TGTGCCAGCAGTGAAAGTTCAATCGGGACAGGGAACAATGGCTACACCTTC
D: .; V: TRBV25-1; size: .; J: TRBJ2-6; CDR3: CASLGPQSSGANVLTF; DNA: TGTGCCAGCCTTGGCCCGCAGTCCTCTGGGGCCAACGTCCTGACTTTC